The rows below give T cell receptor beta chains drawn from one sample of a study of cytomegalovirus exposure and HLA in healthy donors. Libraries were prepared by immunoSEQ multiplex PCR; TCRdb keeps only in-frame clonotypes and omits some of them. Of under 200,000 clones listed, roughly four fifths are singletons. Input material: PBMCs. The receptor source for this set is a girl between 2 and 10 years old in good health and CMV-seropositive. Each CDR3 is given with its conserved first and last residue. Each record gives: V gene, clone size, J gene, D gene, CDR3 protein, CDR3 DNA. The D gene is left open where the match is weak. Not all rows give a size; the values are once, few, many and, for expanded clones, a class.

>TRBV30|-|TRBJ1-5|TRBD1
CAWSVYRGNQPQHF
TGTGCCTGGAGTGTATACAGGGGAAATCAGCCCCAGCATTTT
>TRBV9|-|TRBJ2-3|TRBD2
CASSPGTSGRGNTQYF
TGTGCCAGCAGCCCGGGGACTAGCGGGAGGGGGAATACGCAGTATTTT
>TRBV7-2|-|TRBJ1-1|-
CASGSRGANTEAFF
TGTGCCAGCGGCTCCAGGGGAGCGAACACTGAAGCTTTCTTT
>TRBV4-1|-|TRBJ1-1|-
CASSQVRGGGEAFF
TGCGCCAGCAGCCAAGTTAGGGGCGGTGGTGAAGCTTTCTTT
>TRBV9|-|TRBJ2-3|-
CASSPGVSPDTQYF
TGTGCCAGCAGCCCAGGGGTTTCCCCAGATACGCAGTATTTT
>TRBV28|-|TRBJ1-4|-
CASSLQRESPFF
TGTGCCAGCAGTTTGCAAAGGGAGTCTCCCTTTTTT
>TRBV11-2|-|TRBJ2-1|-
CASSLGSGDYNEQFF
TGTGCCAGCAGCTTGGGCAGCGGTGATTACAATGAGCAGTTCTTC
>TRBV4-2|few|TRBJ2-7|-
CASSQIEQGPSYEQYF
TGTGCCAGCAGCCAAATCGAACAGGGCCCCTCCTACGAGCAGTACTTC
>TRBV4-1|-|TRBJ1-1|TRBD1
CASSQIHRGGNTEAFF
TGCGCCAGCAGCCAGATCCACAGGGGGGGAAACACTGAAGCTTTCTTT
>TRBV6-1|few|TRBJ2-7|-
CASSEGGDSYEQYF
TGTGCCAGCAGTGAAGGCGGGGACTCCTACGAGCAGTACTTC
>TRBV7-8|few|TRBJ2-2|TRBD2
CASSLVRLAGRNTGELFF
TGTGCCAGCAGCTTAGTGCGTCTAGCGGGAAGGAACACCGGGGAGCTGTTTTTT
>TRBV27|-|TRBJ2-7|-
CASSKTSYEQYF
TGTGCCAGCAGTAAGACTTCCTACGAGCAGTACTTC
>TRBV6-1|-|TRBJ1-4|-
CASSEVGGRGREKLFF
TGTGCCAGCAGTGAAGTTGGAGGGCGGGGTAGGGAAAAACTGTTTTTT
>TRBV6-4|few|TRBJ2-6|TRBD2
CASSATSGGSGANVLTF
TGTGCCAGCAGTGCGACTAGCGGAGGCTCTGGGGCCAACGTCCTGACTTTC
>TRBV28|-|TRBJ1-1|-
CASSLTGTEAFF
TGTGCCAGCAGTTTAACGGGGACTGAAGCTTTCTTT
>TRBV7-9|-|TRBJ2-1|-
CASSLGFGTRWTYNEQFF
TGTGCCAGCAGCTTAGGGTTCGGGACTCGATGGACCTACAATGAGCAGTTCTTC
>TRBV5-6|-|TRBJ2-2|-
CASSPWAGDITGELFF
TGTGCCAGCAGCCCCTGGGCAGGGGACATCACCGGGGAGCTGTTTTTT
>TRBV4-1|-|TRBJ1-5|TRBD1
CASSRERRTGDNQPQHF
TGCGCCAGCAGCCGAGAACGTAGGACAGGGGACAATCAGCCCCAGCATTTT
>TRBV7-9|-|TRBJ2-7|-
CASSLAGGASLYEQYF
TGTGCCAGCAGCTTAGCAGGCGGGGCGTCCCTCTACGAGCAGTACTTC
>TRBV4-1|-|TRBJ2-7|TRBD1
CASSPSGTGESYEQYF
TGCGCCAGCAGCCCGAGTGGGACAGGGGAATCCTACGAGCAGTACTTC
>TRBV23-1|-|TRBJ2-7|TRBD1
CASSQRTRGKCYEQYF
TGCGCCAGCAGTCAACGAACCAGGGGGAAATGCTACGAGCAGTACTTC
>TRBV10-3|-|TRBJ2-2|TRBD1
CSTGEQGTGELFF
TGTTCAACAGGGGAGCAGGGCACCGGGGAGCTGTTTTTT
>TRBV5-5|-|TRBJ2-1|-
CASSPSTRGEQFF
TGTGCCAGCAGCCCTTCCACCCGGGGTGAGCAGTTCTTC
>TRBV4-1|-|TRBJ2-7|-
CASSQDRVTRYYEQYF
TGCGCCAGCAGCCAAGATCGTGTTACTAGATACTACGAGCAGTACTTC
>TRBV28|-|TRBJ1-3|-
CASSITGSSGNTIYF
TGTGCCAGCAGTATAACAGGGAGCTCTGGAAACACCATATATTTT
>TRBV6-4|few|TRBJ2-3|TRBD2
CASSRNPGGAGDTQYF
TGTGCCTCCTCGCGGAACCCGGGGGGGGCAGGGGATACGCAGTATTTT
>TRBV4-1|-|TRBJ2-3|-
CASSHEGTSTDTQYF
TGCGCCAGCAGCCATGAGGGGACTAGCACAGATACGCAGTATTTT
>TRBV27|-|TRBJ2-3|TRBD2
CASSSRDYSTDTQYF
TGTGCCAGCAGTTCCCGGGACTACAGCACAGATACGCAGTATTTT
>TRBV5-1|few|TRBJ2-7|-
CASSLRGQGDYEQYF
TGCGCCAGCAGCTTACGGGGGCAGGGGGACTACGAGCAGTACTTC
>TRBV6-6|-|TRBJ2-5|TRBD2
CASSYGREGRETQYF
TGTGCCAGCAGTTACGGCAGGGAGGGGCGAGAGACCCAGTACTTC
>TRBV4-1|-|TRBJ2-2|-
CASSQLYSGELFF
TGCGCCAGCAGCCAGCTTTATAGCGGGGAGCTGTTTTTT
>TRBV19|-|TRBJ2-2|-
CASSIKGGFSTGELFF
TGTGCCAGTAGTATAAAAGGAGGGTTCTCCACCGGGGAGCTGTTTTTT
>TRBV6-4|few|TRBJ2-3|-
CASSDNGESTDTQYF
TGTGCCAGCAGTGACAACGGGGAAAGCACAGATACGCAGTATTTT
>TRBV30|-|TRBJ2-5|TRBD2
CAWRPWGGIRETQYF
TGTGCCTGGAGACCCTGGGGGGGGATTAGAGAGACCCAGTACTTC
>TRBV5-6|-|TRBJ2-3|-
CASSGGTGRSTDTQYF
TGTGCCAGCAGCGGAGGGACGGGCCGAAGCACAGATACGCAGTATTTT
>TRBV30|-|TRBJ2-3|-
CAWSVPGGGGTQYF
TGTGCCTGGAGTGTACCGGGAGGAGGGGGTACGCAGTATTTT
>TRBV27|-|TRBJ1-1|TRBD1
CASSFWTGRGGDTEAFF
TGTGCCAGCAGTTTCTGGACAGGCCGGGGGGGGGACACTGAAGCTTTCTTT
>TRBV19|-|TRBJ2-1|TRBD2
CASSAGLAGGYEQFF
TGTGCCAGTAGTGCGGGACTAGCGGGAGGATATGAGCAGTTCTTC
>TRBV30|-|TRBJ1-4|-
CAWSTGHSYEKLFF
TGTGCCTGGAGTACGGGACATTCCTACGAAAAACTGTTTTTT
>TRBV6-1|-|TRBJ2-7|-
CASKSAPTSYEQYF
TGTGCCAGCAAGAGCGCACCCACCTCCTACGAGCAGTACTTC
>TRBV2|-|TRBJ1-4|TRBD1
CASSQPTGDEKLFF
TGTGCCAGCAGTCAACCGACAGGGGACGAAAAACTGTTTTTT
>TRBV27|once|TRBJ1-1|-
CASSPDTGDEAFF
TGTGCCAGCAGTCCCGATACGGGGGATGAAGCTTTCTTT
>TRBV2|-|TRBJ2-3|-
CASSRVSSTDTQYF
TGTGCCAGCAGTCGGGTTTCTAGCACAGATACGCAGTATTTT
>TRBV30|few|TRBJ1-2|TRBD1
CAWRGQTFIYGYTF
TGTGCCTGGAGGGGACAGACCTTTATCTATGGCTACACCTTC